This T cell receptor (beta chain) was captured in a study of early T cells in non-severe SARS-CoV-2 infection (dated by TCRdb to the early 2020s). A note on the overall study: Because TCR sequencing relied on bulk RNA taken from unsorted whole blood, pairing of alpha and beta chains was not possible. What the work shows at the level of the full study, not this receptor alone: VDJdb matching was skewed toward anti-spike CD8 responses, so virus-specific expansions were likely underestimated and private and CD4 specificities were missed.

The study was a case-control design nested within a healthcare worker cohort in London, UK, with weekly nasopharyngeal swab PCR tests and blood sampling. Healthcare workers were recruited between 23 and 31 March 2020, during the week of the UK lockdown, and were followed weekly for up to roughly 15 weeks. Spanning cysteine to phenylalanine, the CDR3 consists of 16 amino acids. Only CDR3 DNA remains: 48 bases, in frame from the first base. As encoded in the germline V gene, CDR1 is SGHAT while CDR2 is FQNNGV. Cut back by 1 base and 3 bases, the V and J ends lie 15 bases apart. This clonotype was detected only a few times. Its antigen is not yet known. No base quality values were provided; no much bigger clone lies one nucleotide off. Library preparation employed 5' RACE. This sample was sequenced with a NextSeq 500. The TCR library protocol attached unique molecular identifiers to individual cDNA molecules to correct for sequencing error and PCR bias. Both TCR alpha and beta chains were sequenced, and tight co-correlation was observed between alpha and beta sequence abundances in each sample. The original methods were these. V gene, J gene and CDR3 annotation of TCR sequences was performed with Decombinator V4. Expanded TCRs were defined as changing significantly between any two time points under a Poisson model with p below 0.0001. TCR abundances were normalised to the total number of TCRs sequenced per sample and expressed as counts per million. TRAV1-2 paired with TRAJ12, TRAJ20 or TRAJ33 defined MAIT TCRs, while TRAV10 paired with TRAJ18 defined iNKT TCRs. VDJdb, accessed 1 November 2021, was searched for CMV, EBV and SARS-CoV-2 annotated TCRs, excluding TCRs annotated for multiple antigens. Through fastp at Q25 and MiXCR, TCRdb rebuilt clones from the public reads, retaining in-frame beta chains. Rows merge per CDR3 protein into single entries with the most common DNA and genes. None of the V and J calls come from the authors' own analysis; TCRdb made them. This sample gives about 64,000 distinct CDR3 sequences in total; 8% to 9% of them show up just once. About an eighth of the sample lies in the top ten.

Here the chain combines TRBV11-2 and TRBJ2-5; the D element might be TRBD1 or TRBD2, as each aligns at 5 bases. The source is an adult who was a healthcare worker with PCR-confirmed SARS-CoV-2 infection or an uninfected control (not recorded which). The sample was whole blood, taken at baseline. The CDR3 reads as follows: CASSLVGAPREETQYF. The DNA sequence is TGTGCCAGCAGCTTAGTCGGGGCCCCGAGGGAAGAGACCCAGTACTTC.